The 5 T cell receptor beta chains in this list originate from one sample, sequenced in a study of T-cell reconstitution after alpha-beta-depleted transplantation in children. Researchers prepared the TCRbeta library using unique molecular identifiers, the study reports. One entry per CDR3 protein, called by TCRdb with MiXCR from the PCR reads. The sample lists roughly 300,000 distinct CDR3 sequences; about a tenth were seen once. The starting material was PBMCs from the stem cell graft donor, obtained from the stem cell graft. Receptor source: a human donor who donated a stem cell graft to a child with acute lymphoblastic leukemia.

The V call is TRBV5-1, the J call TRBJ2-5, with TRBD1 matching 7 bases. The CDR3 has 14 amino acids. V gave up 2 bases and J gave up 5 bases; unmatched junction bases: 6. Looked up from germline, CDR1 is SGHRS and CDR2 is YFSETQ. This CDR3 is CASSFNRGEETQYF. As DNA, the CDR3 is TGCGCCAGCAGCTTTAACAGGGGTGAGGAGACCCAGTACTTC. Supplemented by reference TRBV5-1 and TRBJ2-5, the full variable domain reads KAGVTQTPRYLIKTRGQQVTLSCSPISGHRSVSWYQQTPGQGLQFLFEYFSETQRNKGNFPGRFSGRQFSNSRSEMNVSTLELGDSALYLCASSFNRGEETQYFGPGTRLLVL.

This clonotype has more than one count but fewer than ten. This chain connects TRBV27 to TRBJ2-7; 7 bases line up with TRBD2. V lost 5 bases to trimming and J lost 0 bases; unmatched junction nucleotides: 10. The CDR3 consists of 16 residues. Germline V gives CDR1 MNHEY, CDR2 SMNVEV (reference sequence). For the CDR3, the DNA is TGTGCCAGCAGTCCCTGGGACTACAGGAGCTCCTACGAGCAGTACTTC. It specifies CASSPWDYRSSYEQYF.

This clonotype was counted a few times. The V call is TRBV5-4, the J call TRBJ1-1; a weak D match, TRBD1 (6 bases). Germline V CDR1 and CDR2: SGHNT, YYREEE (reference sequence). The ends were cut back, 5 bases at V and 0 bases at J, with 23 bases in the middle. The CDR3 sequence is 18 residues long. CDR3 sequence reads: CASRELGTPGGLNTEAFF. The CDR3 DNA is TGTGCCAGCAGAGAGCTCGGGACACCCGGTGGACTGAACACTGAAGCTTTCTTT.

This clonotype has only a few counts. V and J are TRBV27 and TRBJ1-1, with D perhaps TRBD1 (6 bases). This CDR3 spans 15 amino acids. V was clipped by 4 bases and J by 1 base, with 13 bases between them. Germline loops: CDR1 MNHEY, CDR2 SMNVEV (reference sequence). The CDR3 sequence: CASSWTRGGNTEAFF. DNA for the CDR3: TGTGCCAGCAGTTGGACAAGGGGGGGGAACACTGAAGCTTTCTTT.

This sequence joins TRBV7-8 and TRBJ2-7; 9 bases agree with TRBD1. The CDR3 is 15 residues long. With V trimmed by 2 bases and J by 5 bases, 7 bases remained unmatched. Germline CDR1 and CDR2: SGHVS and FQNEAQ. The CDR3 loop is CASSLFGGTGNEQYF. CDR3 nucleotides: TGTGCCAGCAGCTTATTCGGGGGGACAGGGAACGAGCAGTACTTC.